These 7 T cell receptor beta chains were all obtained from the same sample, sequenced in a study of CD8 T cells in ankylosing spondylitis. General observations from the study: Among TCR beta sequences, a motif of several highly homologous variants appeared characteristic of ankylosing spondylitis blood.

TCRdb called the 5' RACE reads again in MiXCR, with one record for every CDR3 protein. Seen here are approximately 500,000 distinct CDR3 sequences, 10% to 15% observed once, and the top ten hold under 7.5%. For these receptors, no antigen is known. Sequencing input: blood, either unsorted or a sorted T cell fraction (not recorded which). The source of these receptors is a male donor with ankylosing spondylitis.

The genes are TRBV24-1 and TRBJ2-1, with TRBD2 as a possible D gene (5 bases). CDR1 and CDR2 (germline): KGHDR, SFDVKD. Trimming cost V 3 bases and J 10 bases, with 12 bases left between them. The CDR3 contains 13 residues. CDR3 coding DNA: TGTGCCACCAGTGATCCGCCGACTATAGAGCAGTTCTTC. Its protein is CATSDPPTIEQFF.

V and J are TRBV15 and TRBJ1-5; 9 positions agree with TRBD1. V was clipped by 1 base and J by 7 bases; unmatched bases: 5. Germline assignment: CDR1 LNHNV and CDR2 YYDKDF (reference sequence). The CDR3 spans 15 residues. CDR3 residues: CATSRGDRARQPQHF. DNA for the CDR3: TGTGCCACCAGCAGAGGGGACAGGGCCAGGCAGCCCCAGCATTTT.

The chain couples TRBV10-3 to TRBJ2-1, with 8 bases fitting TRBD2. Germline CDR1 ENHRY, CDR2 SYGVKD. Unmatched junction bases numbered 3, after V lost 1 base and J lost 4 bases. The CDR3 length is 15 residues. The CDR3 is CAISELSGSYNEQFF. Written as DNA, the CDR3 is TGTGCCATCAGTGAGTTAAGCGGGAGTTACAATGAGCAGTTCTTC.

The CDR3 region is CASSLGQTAGSEQYF. CDR3 nucleotide sequence: TGTGCCAGCAGCTTGGGACAGACGGCAGGGAGCGAGCAGTACTTC. The gene calls are TRBV5-4 and TRBJ2-7; D assignment may be TRBD1 or TRBD2 (5 bases each). Germline-derived CDR1 and CDR2 are SGHNT and YYREEE (reference sequence). V was shortened by 0 bases and J by 6 bases, with 16 bases between the two germline ends. The CDR3 covers 15 residues.

Only a few counts were recorded for this clonotype. The J gene is TRBJ1-5, the V gene TRBV7-2, with D uncertain. The V and J ends lost 5 bases and 4 bases respectively, with 9 bases between them. Germline CDR1 is SGHTA and CDR2 is FQGNSA. This CDR3 has 13 residues. CDR3 loop: CASSIDLNQPQHF. CDR3 sequence (DNA): TGTGCCAGCAGCATCGACTTAAATCAGCCCCAGCATTTT.

The rearrangement uses TRBV9 and TRBJ2-3; D is unclear. CDR3 size: 15 residues. Germline V CDR1 and CDR2: SGDLS, YYNGEE. Trimming left V 0 bases short and J 0 bases short, with 8 bases between. CDR3 coding DNA: TGTGCCAGCAGCGTAGCCCATACGAGCACAGATACGCAGTATTTT. Protein: CASSVAHTSTDTQYF.

This clonotype showed up just a few times. The chain is built from TRBV15 and TRBJ1-1; D is undetermined. Between the trimmed V and J ends, which lost 5 bases and 2 bases, there was a span of 12 bases. The V gene's germline CDR1 is LNHNV and CDR2 YYDKDF (reference sequence). This CDR3 is built from 14 residues. DNA for the CDR3: TGTGCCACCAGCTTTCGTAACTTCAACACTGAAGCTTTCTTT. Its translation: CATSFRNFNTEAFF.